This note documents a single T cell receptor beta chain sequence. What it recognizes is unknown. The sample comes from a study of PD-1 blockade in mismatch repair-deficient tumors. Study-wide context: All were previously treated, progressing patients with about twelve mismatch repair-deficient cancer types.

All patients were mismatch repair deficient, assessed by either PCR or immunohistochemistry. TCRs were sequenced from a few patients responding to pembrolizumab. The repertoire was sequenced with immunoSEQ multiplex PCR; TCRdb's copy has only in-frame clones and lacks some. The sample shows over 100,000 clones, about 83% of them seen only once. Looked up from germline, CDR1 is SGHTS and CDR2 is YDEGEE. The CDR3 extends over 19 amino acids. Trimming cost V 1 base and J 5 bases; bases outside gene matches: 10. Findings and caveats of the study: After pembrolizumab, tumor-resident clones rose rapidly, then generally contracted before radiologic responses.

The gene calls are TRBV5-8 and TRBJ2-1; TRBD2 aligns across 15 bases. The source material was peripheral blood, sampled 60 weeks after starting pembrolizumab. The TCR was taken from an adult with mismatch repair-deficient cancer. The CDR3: CASSLSYGLAGGKDNEQFF. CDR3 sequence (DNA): TGTGCCAGCAGCTTGTCGTATGGACTAGCGGGAGGGAAAGACAATGAGCAGTTCTTC.